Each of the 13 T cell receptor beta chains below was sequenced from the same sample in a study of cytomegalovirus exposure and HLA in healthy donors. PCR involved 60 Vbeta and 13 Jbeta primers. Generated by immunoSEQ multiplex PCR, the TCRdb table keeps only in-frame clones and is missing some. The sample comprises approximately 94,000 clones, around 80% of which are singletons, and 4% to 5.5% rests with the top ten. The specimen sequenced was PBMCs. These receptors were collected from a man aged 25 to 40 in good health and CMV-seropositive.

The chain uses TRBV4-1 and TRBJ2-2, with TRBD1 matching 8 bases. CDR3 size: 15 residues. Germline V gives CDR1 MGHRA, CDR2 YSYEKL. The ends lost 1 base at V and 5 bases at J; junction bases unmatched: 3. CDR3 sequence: CASSQVTGGTGELFF. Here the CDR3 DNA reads TGCGCCAGCAGCCAAGTAACAGGGGGTACCGGGGAGCTGTTTTTT.

DNA of the CDR3: TGTGCCAGCAGCCCGGGACAGGGGGTGAACACTGAAGCTTTCTTT. The encoded protein is CASSPGQGVNTEAFF. The gene calls are TRBV5-4 and TRBJ1-1; 11 bases agree with TRBD1. The CDR3 runs 15 residues. The germline CDR1 and CDR2 sequences are SGHNT and YYREEE (reference sequence). V lost 4 bases, J lost 0 bases, and 2 bases stayed unmatched.

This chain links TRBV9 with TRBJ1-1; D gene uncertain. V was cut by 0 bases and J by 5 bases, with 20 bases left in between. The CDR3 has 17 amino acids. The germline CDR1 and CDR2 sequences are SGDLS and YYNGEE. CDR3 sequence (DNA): TGTGCCAGCAGCGTAGACGCGGCCTCGCGGGAAGGAACTGAAGCTTTCTTT. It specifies CASSVDAASREGTEAFF.

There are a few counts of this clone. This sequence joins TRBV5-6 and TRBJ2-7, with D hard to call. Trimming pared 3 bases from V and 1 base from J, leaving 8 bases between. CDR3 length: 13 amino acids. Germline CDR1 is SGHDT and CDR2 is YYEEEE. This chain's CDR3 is CASSWAGSYEQYV. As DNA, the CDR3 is TGTGCCAGCAGCTGGGCAGGATCCTACGAGCAGTACGTC.

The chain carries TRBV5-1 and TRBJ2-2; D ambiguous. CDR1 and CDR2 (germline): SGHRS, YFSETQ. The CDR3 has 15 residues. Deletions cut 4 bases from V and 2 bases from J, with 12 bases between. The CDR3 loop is CASSHTTRNTGELFF. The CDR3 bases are TGCGCCAGCAGCCACACGACACGCAACACCGGGGAGCTGTTTTTT.

CDR3 loop: CASSYSGTGAGGQETQYF. The CDR3 DNA is TGCGCCAGCAGCTACTCCGGGACAGGGGCAGGGGGTCAAGAGACCCAGTACTTC. The chain combines TRBV5-1 with TRBJ2-5, with 10 bases lining up with TRBD1. The CDR3 contains 18 residues. The germline gives CDR1 SGHRS, CDR2 YFSETQ. V dropped 3 bases and J dropped 2; count of bases not matched to a gene: 13.

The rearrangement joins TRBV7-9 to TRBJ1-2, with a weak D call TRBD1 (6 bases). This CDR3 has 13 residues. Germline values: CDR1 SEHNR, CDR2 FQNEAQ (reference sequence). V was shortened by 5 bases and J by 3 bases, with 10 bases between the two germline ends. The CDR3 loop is CASSLNRDYGYTF. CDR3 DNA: TGTGCCAGCAGCCTCAACAGGGACTATGGCTACACCTTC.

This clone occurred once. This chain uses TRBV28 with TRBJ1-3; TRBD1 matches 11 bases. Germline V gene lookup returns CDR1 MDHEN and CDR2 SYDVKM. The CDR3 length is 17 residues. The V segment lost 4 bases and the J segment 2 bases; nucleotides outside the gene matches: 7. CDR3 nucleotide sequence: TGTGCCAGCAGTTCCTCCGGGACAGGGGGACCTGGAAACACCATATATTTT. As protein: CASSSSGTGGPGNTIYF.

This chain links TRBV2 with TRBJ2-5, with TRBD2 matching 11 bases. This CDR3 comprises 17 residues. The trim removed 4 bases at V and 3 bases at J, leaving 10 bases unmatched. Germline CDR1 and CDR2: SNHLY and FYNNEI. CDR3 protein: CASSGFTGTSGEETQYF. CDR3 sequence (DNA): TGTGCCAGCAGTGGCTTCACCGGGACTAGCGGAGAAGAGACCCAGTACTTC.

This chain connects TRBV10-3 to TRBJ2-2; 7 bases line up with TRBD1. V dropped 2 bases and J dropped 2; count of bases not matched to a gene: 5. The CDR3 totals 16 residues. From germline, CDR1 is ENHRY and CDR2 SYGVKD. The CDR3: CAISEGGQQNTGELFF. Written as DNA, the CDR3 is TGTGCCATCAGTGAGGGGGGACAGCAAAACACCGGGGAGCTGTTTTTT.

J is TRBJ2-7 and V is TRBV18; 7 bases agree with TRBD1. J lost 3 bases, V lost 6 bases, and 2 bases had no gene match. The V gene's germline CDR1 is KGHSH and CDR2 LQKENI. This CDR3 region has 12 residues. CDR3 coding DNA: TGTGCCAGCTCTGGGGACAGCTACGAGCAGTACGTC. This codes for CASSGDSYEQYV.

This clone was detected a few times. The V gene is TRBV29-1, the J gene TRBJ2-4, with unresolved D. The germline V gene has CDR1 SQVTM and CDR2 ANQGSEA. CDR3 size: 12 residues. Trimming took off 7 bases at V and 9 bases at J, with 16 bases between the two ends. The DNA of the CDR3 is TGCAGCGCAGCCGGGTCGGATGTCATTCAGTACTTC. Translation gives CSAAGSDVIQYF.

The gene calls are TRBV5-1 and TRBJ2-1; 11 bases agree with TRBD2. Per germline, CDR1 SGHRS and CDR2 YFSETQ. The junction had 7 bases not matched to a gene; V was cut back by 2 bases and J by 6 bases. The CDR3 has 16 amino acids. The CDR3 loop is CASSLQPGTSGNEQFF. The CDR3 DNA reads TGCGCCAGCAGCTTACAGCCCGGGACTAGCGGCAATGAGCAGTTCTTC. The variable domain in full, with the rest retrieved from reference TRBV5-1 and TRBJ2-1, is KAGVTQTPRYLIKTRGQQVTLSCSPISGHRSVSWYQQTPGQGLQFLFEYFSETQRNKGNFPGRFSGRQFSNSRSEMNVSTLELGDSALYLCASSLQPGTSGNEQFFGPGTRLTVL.